Following are 7 T cell receptor beta chains from one sample sequenced in a study of T cell clonotyping in hematopoietic cell transplantation. Sequencing used immunoSEQ multiplex PCR; TCRdb keeps in-frame clones, though not all of them. The profile covers more than 7,000 clones, with approximately 85% appearing a single time and roughly 34% taken by the ten largest. The sequences come from PBMCs, collected 180 days after allogeneic stem cell transplant. The receptors come from a female patient aged 25-39 years who had an allogeneic stem cell transplant, so the T cells may come from the graft donor. Some clones in this sample may be carry-over from other donors' samples.

This clone showed up just a few times. The V call is TRBV5-4, the J call TRBJ1-5; 7 bases line up with TRBD1. The CDR3 has 14 residues. V gave up 2 bases and J gave up 5 bases; unmatched junction bases: 4. Germline CDR1 reads SGHNT; CDR2 reads YYREEE (reference sequence). The CDR3 loop reads CASSLGGGDQPQHF. CDR3 bases: TGTGCCAGCAGCTTAGGAGGGGGCGATCAGCCCCAGCATTTT.

This clone came up a few times. The genes are TRBV19 and TRBJ1-1; D ambiguous. CDR3 length: 13 amino acids. Deletions cut 10 bases from V and 5 bases from J, with 17 bases between. CDR1 and CDR2 (germline): LNHDA, SQIVND (reference sequence). The CDR3 loop reads CATSRQIVTEAFF. CDR3 nucleotide sequence: TGTGCCACTTCTCGTCAGATCGTAACTGAAGCTTTCTTT.

V and J are TRBV19 and TRBJ1-2; 8 bases match TRBD1. CDR3 size: 14 residues. J gave up 10 bases and V 6 bases, and 13 bases lay outside the gene matches. Looked up from germline, CDR1 is LNHDA and CDR2 is SQIVND (reference sequence). The chain's CDR3 is CASRDRASPRIYTF. CDR3 nucleotides: TGTGCCAGTAGGGACAGGGCCTCCCCCCGTATCTACACCTTC. Variable domain in full (rest from reference TRBV19 and TRBJ1-2): DGGITQSPKYLFRKEGQNVTLSCEQNLNHDAMYWYRQDPGQGLRLIYYSQIVNDFQKGDIAEGYSVSREKKESFPLTVTSAQKNPTAFYLCASRDRASPRIYTFGSGTRLTVV.

By sample fraction, this clone is medium-sized (0.01 to 0.1%). The gene calls are TRBV5-5 and TRBJ2-7, with D perhaps TRBD1 or TRBD2 (5 bases each). Trimming left V 5 bases short and J 2 bases short, with 14 bases between. The germline V gene has CDR1 SGHKS and CDR2 YYEKEE (reference sequence). The CDR3 extends over 14 amino acids. Here the CDR3 DNA reads TGTGCCAGCAGGTCCGGGGCTTCAACCTACGAGCAGTACTTC. Amino acids: CASRSGASTYEQYF.

The chain employs TRBV30 and TRBJ1-1; D call uncertain. V lost 2 bases to trimming and J lost 1 base, with 8 bases between them. Per the germline V gene, CDR1 is GTSNPN and CDR2 is SVGIG (reference sequence). The length of the CDR3 is 13 residues. The CDR3 loop reads CAWSPEPNTEAFF. The CDR3 region has the DNA TGTGCCTGGAGTCCGGAGCCGAACACTGAAGCTTTCTTT. Looking up the rest from reference TRBV30 and TRBJ1-1 gives the full variable domain: SQTIHQWPATLVQPVGSPLSLECTVEGTSNPNLYWYRQAAGRGLQLLFYSVGIGQISSEVPQNLSASRPQDRQFILSSKKLLLSDSGFYLCAWSPEPNTEAFFGQGTRLTVV.

The V gene is TRBV7-2, the J gene TRBJ1-1; TRBD1 might be the D (5 bases). Deletions cut 4 bases from V and 0 bases from J, with 18 bases between. Germline assignment: CDR1 SGHTA and CDR2 FQGNSA. The CDR3 sequence is 17 residues long. In DNA, the CDR3 is TGTGCCAGCAGCTCCCAGGGCACAGGCATCATGAACACTGAAGCTTTCTTT. Translated, it gives CASSSQGTGIMNTEAFF.

The V and J genes are TRBV7-2 and TRBJ2-5, with TRBD1 matching over 7 bases. Germline V gene lookup returns CDR1 SGHTA and CDR2 FQGNSA. The CDR3 has 13 residues. J lost 5 bases, V lost 6 bases, and 6 bases had no gene match. The CDR3 DNA reads as TGTGCCAGCAGGCAAGGGGGCGGCGAGACCCAGTACTTC. The encoded protein is CASRQGGGETQYF.